Detailed here is one T cell receptor beta chain. The antigen is undetermined. The data belong to a study of neoadjuvant nivolumab and ipilimumab in lung cancer. CDR1 and CDR2 (germline): SQVTM, ANQGSEA. The ends were cut back, 8 bases at V and 4 bases at J, with 17 bases in the middle. The CDR3 contains 13 residues. Method: immunoSEQ multiplex PCR; TCRdb's copy keeps in-frame clones and lacks some. The sample carries tens of thousands of clones, 82% recorded once. Findings and limits, study-wide: Compared with tumor-adjacent uninvolved lung, resected tumors showed greater richness and clonality. Only two of four nivolumab-treated tumors gained richness and clonality by surgery. Blood richness before therapy tracked richness in tumors resected after neoadjuvant therapy.

The starting material was peripheral blood, obtained before neoadjuvant nivolumab, alone or with ipilimumab. This chain joins TRBV29-1 and TRBJ2-5, with D unclear. The receptor was isolated from an adult with non-small cell lung cancer. The CDR3, as DNA: TGCAGCACCCTTCTTTGGGTAGGAGAGACCCAGTACTTC. As protein: CSTLLWVGETQYF.